Listed below are T cell receptor beta chains from one sample, sequenced in a study of T cell responses to AZD1222 COVID-19 vaccine. The repertoire was sequenced with immunoSEQ multiplex PCR; TCRdb's copy has only in-frame clones and lacks some. The sample shows approximately 45,000 clones, about 90% of them seen only once. Here the sequenced sample was peripheral blood, taken 28 days after the second AZD1222 dose. The receptors come from an adult who received the AZD1222 COVID-19 vaccine. CDR3s include the opening cysteine and the closing phenylalanine or tryptophan. D genes are given only for firm matches. Clone sizes are given selectively: once, few, many, or a class where the clone is expanded.

cdr3_aa cdr3_nt j_call v_call d_call cdr3_length clone_size
CASSPSSKEAYGYTF TGTGCCAGCTCACCATCATCAAAAGAGGCGTATGGCTACACCTTC TRBJ1-2 TRBV18 . 15 few
CASSGQWGEKLFF TGTGCCAGCTCGGGACAGTGGGGTGAAAAACTGTTTTTT TRBJ1-4 TRBV18 TRBD1 13 .
CASSDPPGPQHF TGTGCCAGCAGCGACCCCCCTGGGCCCCAGCATTTT TRBJ1-5 TRBV6-5 . 12 .
CASSSPVVPYGYTF TGTGCCAGTAGTTCCCCTGTCGTTCCTTATGGCTACACCTTC TRBJ1-2 TRBV19 . 14 .
CASSIGHSTNYGYTF TGTGCCAGTAGTATCGGTCACAGCACTAACTATGGCTACACCTTC TRBJ1-2 TRBV19 . 15 few
CASSPSPNTGELFF TGTGCCAGCAGCCCCTCCCCCAACACCGGGGAGCTGTTTTTT TRBJ2-2 TRBV9 . 14 .
CASSSGDRDETQYF TGCGCCAGCAGCTCGGGGGACAGGGATGAGACCCAGTACTTC TRBJ2-5 TRBV5-1 TRBD1 14 .
CASSGAVLYQPQHF TGTGCCAGCAGCGGCGCGGTTCTTTATCAGCCCCAGCATTTT TRBJ1-5 TRBV2 . 14 .
CASSQIRGGRTTDTQYF TGTGCCAGCAGCCAGATAAGGGGCGGGAGGACCACAGATACGCAGTATTTT TRBJ2-3 TRBV3-1/TRBV3-2 TRBD2 17 .
CASSAGLAKAYEQYF TGTGCCAGCAGTGCGGGACTAGCGAAGGCCTACGAGCAGTACTTC TRBJ2-7 TRBV2 TRBD2 15 .
CATSGRRGRNEQFF TGTGCCACCAGTGGTCGTAGGGGGCGGAATGAGCAGTTCTTC TRBJ2-1 TRBV24-1 TRBD1 14 once
CASSFESSYNSPLHF TGTGCCAGCAGCTTCGAGAGCTCCTATAATTCACCCCTCCACTTT TRBJ1-6 TRBV11-2 . 15 .
CASSPPGGGYGYTF TGTGCCAGCTCACCCCCGGGGGGAGGCTATGGCTACACCTTC TRBJ1-2 TRBV18 . 14 .
CASSSRDRSPSYEQYF TGTGCCAGCAGCTCCCGGGACAGGTCCCCATCCTACGAGCAGTACTTC TRBJ2-7 TRBV9 TRBD1 16 .
CASSQDSWEGLYNEQFF TGTGCCAGCAGCCAAGATTCGTGGGAGGGCCTCTACAATGAGCAGTTCTTC TRBJ2-1 TRBV14 TRBD2 17 once
CASSHAWPNNEQFF TGTGCCAGTAGCCATGCGTGGCCGAACAATGAGCAGTTCTTC TRBJ2-1 TRBV19 . 14 .
CASSPVGGRVGNEQFF TGTGCCAGCAGCCCCGTTGGCGGGAGGGTGGGTAATGAGCAGTTCTTC TRBJ2-1 TRBV7-9 TRBD2 16 .
CASSHSAPNQPQHF TGCGCCAGCAGCCACAGCGCCCCCAATCAGCCCCAGCATTTT TRBJ1-5 TRBV4-1 . 14 .
CASGLVAGAASSYEQYF TGTGCTAGTGGTTTGGTGGCAGGGGCCGCTAGCTCCTACGAGCAGTACTTC TRBJ2-7 TRBV12-5 . 17 .
CASSLHRGGYNEQFF TGTGCCAGCAGCCTCCACAGGGGGGGTTACAATGAGCAGTTCTTC TRBJ2-1 TRBV9 . 15 .
CASSPQPVLNSNEQFF TGCGCCAGCAGCCCGCAACCGGTTCTCAACAGCAATGAGCAGTTCTTC TRBJ2-1 TRBV5-1 . 16 .
CASSLGGTGDEKLFF TGCGCCAGCAGTCTCGGGGGGACAGGGGATGAAAAACTGTTTTTT TRBJ1-4 TRBV23-1 TRBD1 15 few
CASSEYLAGPVNEQFF TGTGCCAGCAGTGAATATTTAGCGGGACCGGTCAATGAGCAGTTCTTC TRBJ2-1 TRBV2 TRBD2 16 .